This T cell receptor (beta chain) was obtained from a study of early T cells in non-severe SARS-CoV-2 infection (dated by TCRdb to the early 2020s). Some background on the complete study: TCR sequencing used bulk RNA from unsorted whole blood, so alpha and beta chains could not be paired.

The table lists this clonotype with a count of one. Which antigen it targets is not known. No base quality information exists; no much larger clone differs at one position. One read alone is a weak basis. Set within a cohort of healthcare workers in London, UK, this nested case-control study involved weekly PCR testing of nasopharyngeal swabs along with blood sampling. Healthcare workers were recruited during the week of the UK lockdown, between 23 and 31 March 2020, and followed weekly for up to roughly 15 weeks. Findings and caveats that apply to the study as a whole: VDJdb matching was skewed toward anti-spike CD8 responses and likely underestimated virus-specific expansions, missing private and CD4 specificities.

CDR1 and CDR2 are drawn from the germline V gene: SNHLY, FYNNEI. From the cysteine up to the phenylalanine, the CDR3 has a length of 14 residues. The retained sequence is limited to the CDR3, 42 bases, with the frame set at the first base. Trimming takes 4 bases from V and 5 bases from J, and the germline ends sit 13 bases apart. Library method: 5' RACE. The reads were generated on a NextSeq 500. To correct for sequencing error and PCR bias, the TCR library protocol tagged individual cDNA molecules with unique molecular identifiers. Both TCR alpha and beta chains were sequenced, and tight co-correlation was observed between alpha and beta sequence abundances in each sample. The paper's processing steps were these. Decombinator V4 was used to annotate TCR sequences for V gene, J gene and CDR3. Expanded TCRs were defined as changing significantly between any two time points under a Poisson model with p below 0.0001. TCR abundances were normalised to the total number of TCRs sequenced per sample and were expressed as counts per million. TRAV1-2 paired with TRAJ12, TRAJ20 or TRAJ33 defined MAIT TCRs, while TRAV10 paired with TRAJ18 defined iNKT TCRs. VDJdb, accessed 1 November 2021, was searched for CMV, EBV and SARS-CoV-2 annotated TCRs, excluding TCRs annotated for multiple antigens. TCRdb cleaned the public reads at Q25 with fastp, built clones with MiXCR and kept in-frame beta chains. Rows are combined by CDR3 protein, so each entry shows the most common genes and DNA. The V and J calls follow TCRdb's processing rather than the paper's. The sample yields about 34,000 distinct CDR3 sequences; 6% to 7% were counted once. The ten largest clones capture approximately 7.6% of the sample.

The source is an adult who was a healthcare worker with PCR-confirmed SARS-CoV-2 infection or an uninfected control (not recorded which). The chain links TRBV2 with TRBJ2-3, with TRBD1 tentatively as D gene (7 bases match). The sequenced sample consisted of whole blood. Here the CDR3 is given as CASSGQGGGDTQYF. The DNA reads as follows: TGTGCCAGCAGTGGACAGGGAGGTGGAGATACGCAGTATTTT.